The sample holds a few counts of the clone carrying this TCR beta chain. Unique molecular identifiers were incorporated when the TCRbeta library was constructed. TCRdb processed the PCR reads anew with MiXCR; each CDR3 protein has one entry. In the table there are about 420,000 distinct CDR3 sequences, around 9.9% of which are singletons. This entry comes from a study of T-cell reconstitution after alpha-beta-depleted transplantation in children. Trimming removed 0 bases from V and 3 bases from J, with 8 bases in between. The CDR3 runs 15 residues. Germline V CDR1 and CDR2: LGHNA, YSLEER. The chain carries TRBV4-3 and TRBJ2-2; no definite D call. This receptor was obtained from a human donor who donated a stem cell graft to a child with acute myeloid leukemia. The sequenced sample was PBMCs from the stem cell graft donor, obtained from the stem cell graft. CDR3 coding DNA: TGCGCCAGCAGCCAAGATTTCACCTACACCGGGGAGCTGTTTTTT. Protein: CASSQDFTYTGELFF.